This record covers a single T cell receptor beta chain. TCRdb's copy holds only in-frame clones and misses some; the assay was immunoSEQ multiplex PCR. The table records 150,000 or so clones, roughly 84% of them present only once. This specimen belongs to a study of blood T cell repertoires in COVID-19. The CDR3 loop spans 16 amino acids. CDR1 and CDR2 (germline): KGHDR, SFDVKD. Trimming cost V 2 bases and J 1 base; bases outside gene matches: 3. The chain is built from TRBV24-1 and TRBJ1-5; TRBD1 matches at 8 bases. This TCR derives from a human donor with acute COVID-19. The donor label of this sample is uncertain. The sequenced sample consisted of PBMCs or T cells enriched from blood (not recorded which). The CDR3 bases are TGTGCCACCAGTGATTCGGACAGGGAGAGCAATCAGCCCCAGCATTTT. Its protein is CATSDSDRESNQPQHF.